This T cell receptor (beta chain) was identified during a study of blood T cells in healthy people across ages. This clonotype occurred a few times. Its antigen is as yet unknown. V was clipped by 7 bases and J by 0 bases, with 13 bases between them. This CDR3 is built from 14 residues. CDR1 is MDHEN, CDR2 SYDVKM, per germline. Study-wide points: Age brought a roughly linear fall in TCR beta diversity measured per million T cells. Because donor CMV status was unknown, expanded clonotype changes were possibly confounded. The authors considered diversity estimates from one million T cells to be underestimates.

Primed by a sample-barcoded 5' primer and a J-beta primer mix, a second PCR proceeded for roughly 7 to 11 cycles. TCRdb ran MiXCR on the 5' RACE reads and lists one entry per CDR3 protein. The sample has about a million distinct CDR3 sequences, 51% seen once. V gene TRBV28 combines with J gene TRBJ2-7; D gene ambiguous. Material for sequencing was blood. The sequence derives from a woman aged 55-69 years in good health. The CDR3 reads CASTVPVGSYEQYF. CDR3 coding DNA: TGTGCCAGCACGGTCCCTGTGGGCTCCTACGAGCAGTACTTC. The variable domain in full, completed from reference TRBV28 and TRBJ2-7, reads DVKVTQSSRYLVKRTGEKVFLECVQDMDHENMFWYRQDPGLGLRLIYFSYDVKMKEKGDIPEGYSVSREKKERFSLILESASTNQTSMYLCASTVPVGSYEQYFGPGTRLTVT.